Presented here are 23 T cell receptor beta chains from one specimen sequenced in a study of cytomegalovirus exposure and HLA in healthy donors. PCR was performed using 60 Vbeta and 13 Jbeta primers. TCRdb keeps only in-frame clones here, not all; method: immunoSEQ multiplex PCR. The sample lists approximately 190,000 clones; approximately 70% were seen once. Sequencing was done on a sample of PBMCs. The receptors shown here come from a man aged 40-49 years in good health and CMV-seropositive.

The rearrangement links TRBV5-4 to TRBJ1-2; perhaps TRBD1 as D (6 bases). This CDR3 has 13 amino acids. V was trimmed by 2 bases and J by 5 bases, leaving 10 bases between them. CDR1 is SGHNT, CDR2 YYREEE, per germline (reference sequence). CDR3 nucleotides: TGTGCCAGCAGCTTTTACAGGGAGTATGGCTACACCTTC. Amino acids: CASSFYREYGYTF. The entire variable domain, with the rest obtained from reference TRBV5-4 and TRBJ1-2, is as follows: ETGVTQSPTHLIKTRGQQVTLRCSSQSGHNTVSWYQQALGQGPQFIFQYYREEENGRGNFPPRFSGLQFPNYSSELNVNALELDDSALYLCASSFYREYGYTFGSGTRLTVV.

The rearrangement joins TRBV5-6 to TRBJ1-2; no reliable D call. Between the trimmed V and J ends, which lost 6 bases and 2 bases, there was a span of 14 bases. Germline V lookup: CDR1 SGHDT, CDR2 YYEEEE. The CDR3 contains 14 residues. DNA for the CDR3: TGTGCCAGCACCCCCACGGGAAGCAACTATGGCTACACCTTC. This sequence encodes CASTPTGSNYGYTF.

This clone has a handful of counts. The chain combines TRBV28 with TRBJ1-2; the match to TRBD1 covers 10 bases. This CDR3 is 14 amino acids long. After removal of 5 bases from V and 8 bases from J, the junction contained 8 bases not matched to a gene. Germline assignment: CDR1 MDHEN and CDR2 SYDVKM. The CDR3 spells CASSLGTGVGGYTF. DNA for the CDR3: TGTGCCAGCAGTCTCGGGACAGGGGTGGGCGGCTACACCTTC.

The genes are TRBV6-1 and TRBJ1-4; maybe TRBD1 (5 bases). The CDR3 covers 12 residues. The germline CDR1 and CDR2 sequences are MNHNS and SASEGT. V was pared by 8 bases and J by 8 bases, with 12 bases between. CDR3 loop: CASRGGGEKLFF. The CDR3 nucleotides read TGTGCCAGCCGGGGGGGAGGCGAAAAACTGTTTTTT.

The CDR3 nucleotides are TGTGCCAGCAGCTTGTCATTTAGTCAGGGATCGTACACAGATACGCAGTATTTT. This encodes CASSLSFSQGSYTDTQYF. The chain carries TRBV5-4 and TRBJ2-3; D might be TRBD1 (5 bases). The germline V gene encodes CDR1 SGHNT and CDR2 YYREEE (reference sequence). This CDR3 has 18 residues. With 1 base removed from V and 2 bases from J, the gap between germline ends came to 20 bases.

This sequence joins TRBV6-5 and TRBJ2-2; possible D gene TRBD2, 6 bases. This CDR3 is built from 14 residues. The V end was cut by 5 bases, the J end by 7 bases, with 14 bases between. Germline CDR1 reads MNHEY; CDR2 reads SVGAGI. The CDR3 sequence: CASSGPGRFGELFF. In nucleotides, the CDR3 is TGTGCCAGCAGTGGACCAGGGAGGTTCGGGGAGCTGTTTTTT.

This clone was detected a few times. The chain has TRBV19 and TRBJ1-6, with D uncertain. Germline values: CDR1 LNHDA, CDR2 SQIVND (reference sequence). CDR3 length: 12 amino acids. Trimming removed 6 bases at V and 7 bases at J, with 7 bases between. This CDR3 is CASSWQNSPLHF. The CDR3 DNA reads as TGTGCCAGTAGCTGGCAGAATTCACCCCTCCACTTT.

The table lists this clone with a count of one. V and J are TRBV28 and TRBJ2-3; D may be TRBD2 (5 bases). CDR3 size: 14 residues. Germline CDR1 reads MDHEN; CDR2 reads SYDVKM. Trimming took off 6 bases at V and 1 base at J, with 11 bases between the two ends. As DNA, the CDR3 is TGTGCCAGCAGCCCGTACGGGGGCACAGATACGCAGTATTTT. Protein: CASSPYGGTDTQYF. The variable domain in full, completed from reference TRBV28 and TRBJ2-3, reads DVKVTQSSRYLVKRTGEKVFLECVQDMDHENMFWYRQDPGLGLRLIYFSYDVKMKEKGDIPEGYSVSREKKERFSLILESASTNQTSMYLCASSPYGGTDTQYFGPGTRLTVL.

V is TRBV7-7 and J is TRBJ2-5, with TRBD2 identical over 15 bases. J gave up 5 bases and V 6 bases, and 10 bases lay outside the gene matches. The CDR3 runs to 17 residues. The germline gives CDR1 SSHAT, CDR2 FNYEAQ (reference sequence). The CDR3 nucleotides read TGTGCCAGCAGTTCCGGACTAGCGGGGGGGCCCGGGGAGACCCAGTACTTC. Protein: CASSSGLAGGPGETQYF.

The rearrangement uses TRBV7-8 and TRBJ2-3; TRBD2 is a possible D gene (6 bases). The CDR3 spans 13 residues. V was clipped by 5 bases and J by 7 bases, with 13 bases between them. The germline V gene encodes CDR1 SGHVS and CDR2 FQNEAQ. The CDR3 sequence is CASSRDFRNTQYF. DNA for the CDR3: TGTGCCAGCAGCCGGGACTTCAGGAATACGCAGTATTTT.

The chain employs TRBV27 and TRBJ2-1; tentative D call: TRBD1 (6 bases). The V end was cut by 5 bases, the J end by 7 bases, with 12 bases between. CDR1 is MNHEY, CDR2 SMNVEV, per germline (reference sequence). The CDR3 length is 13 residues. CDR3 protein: CASSTQGMNEQFF. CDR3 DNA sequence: TGTGCCAGCAGTACACAGGGTATGAATGAGCAGTTCTTC.

CDR3 nucleotide sequence: TGCGCCAGCAGCCTGGGACAGGGGACGGGAAACACCATATATTTT. Its protein is CASSLGQGTGNTIYF. V and J are TRBV4-1 and TRBJ1-3; 10 nucleotides agree with TRBD1. The CDR3 sequence is 15 residues long. The V segment lost 4 bases and the J segment 4 bases; nucleotides outside the gene matches: 4. CDR1 is MGHRA and CDR2 is YSYEKL in the germline V gene.

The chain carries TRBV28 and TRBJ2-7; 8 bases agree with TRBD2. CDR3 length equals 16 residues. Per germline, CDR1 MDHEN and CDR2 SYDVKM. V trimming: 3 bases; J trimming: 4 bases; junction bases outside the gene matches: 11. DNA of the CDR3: TGTGCCAGCAGTTTGCTCACTTGGCTAGCGGGTTACGAGCAGTACTTC. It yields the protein CASSLLTWLAGYEQYF.

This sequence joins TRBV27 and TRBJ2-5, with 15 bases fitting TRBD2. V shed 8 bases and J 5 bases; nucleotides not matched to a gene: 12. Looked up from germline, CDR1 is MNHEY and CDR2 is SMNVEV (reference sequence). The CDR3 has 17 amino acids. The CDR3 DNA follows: TGTGCCAGCTCCAGTCCGGGACTAGCGGGGGGTAGGGAGACCCAGTACTTC. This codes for CASSSPGLAGGRETQYF.

The CDR3: CASRGDWEEGAKAFF. CDR3 DNA: TGTGCCAGCAGGGGGGATTGGGAAGAGGGGGCGAAAGCTTTCTTT. The V call is TRBV6-1, the J call TRBJ1-1, with 7 bases aligning to TRBD1. CDR1 MNHNS and CDR2 SASEGT come from the germline V gene. The CDR3 is 15 amino acids. The V and J ends lost 6 bases and 9 bases, in that order; junction bases with no gene match: 16.

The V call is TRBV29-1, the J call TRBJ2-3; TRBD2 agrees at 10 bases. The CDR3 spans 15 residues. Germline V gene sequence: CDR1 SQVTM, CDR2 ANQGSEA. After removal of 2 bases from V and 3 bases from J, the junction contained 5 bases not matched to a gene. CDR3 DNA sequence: TGCAGCGTTGAAATAGCGGGGGGTAAAACAGATACGCAGTATTTT. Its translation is CSVEIAGGKTDTQYF.

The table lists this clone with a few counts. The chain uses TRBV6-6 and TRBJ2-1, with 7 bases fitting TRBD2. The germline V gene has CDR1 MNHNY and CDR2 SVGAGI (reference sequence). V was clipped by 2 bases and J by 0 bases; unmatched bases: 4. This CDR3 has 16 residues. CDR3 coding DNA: TGTGCCAGCAGTTACGGGCGGGGGAGCTCCTACAATGAGCAGTTCTTC. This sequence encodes CASSYGRGSSYNEQFF.

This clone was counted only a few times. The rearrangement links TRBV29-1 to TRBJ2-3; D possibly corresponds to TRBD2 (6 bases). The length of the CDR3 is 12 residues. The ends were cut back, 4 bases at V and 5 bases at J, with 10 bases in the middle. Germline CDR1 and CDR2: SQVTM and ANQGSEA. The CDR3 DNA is TGCAGCGTTGGGCAGGGAGGAGATACGCAGTATTTT. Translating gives CSVGQGGDTQYF.

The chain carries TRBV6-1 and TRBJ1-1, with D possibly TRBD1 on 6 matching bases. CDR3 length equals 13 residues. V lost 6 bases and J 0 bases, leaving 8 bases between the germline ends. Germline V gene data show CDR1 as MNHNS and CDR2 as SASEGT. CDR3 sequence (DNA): TGTGCCAGCAGACAGGGCATGAACACTGAAGCTTTCTTT. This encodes CASRQGMNTEAFF.

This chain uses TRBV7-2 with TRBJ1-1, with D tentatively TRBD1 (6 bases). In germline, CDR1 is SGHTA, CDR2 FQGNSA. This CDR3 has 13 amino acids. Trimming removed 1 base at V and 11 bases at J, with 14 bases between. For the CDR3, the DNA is TGTGCCAGCAGCTTAGGGCGGAAGGGGGAGGCTTTCTTT. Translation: CASSLGRKGEAFF.

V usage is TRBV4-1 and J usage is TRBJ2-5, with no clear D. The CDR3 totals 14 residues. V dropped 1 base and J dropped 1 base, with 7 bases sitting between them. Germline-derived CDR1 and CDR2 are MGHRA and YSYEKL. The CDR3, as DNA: TGCGCCAGCAGCCAAGGAGGAGTCCAAGAGACCCAGTACTTC. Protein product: CASSQGGVQETQYF.

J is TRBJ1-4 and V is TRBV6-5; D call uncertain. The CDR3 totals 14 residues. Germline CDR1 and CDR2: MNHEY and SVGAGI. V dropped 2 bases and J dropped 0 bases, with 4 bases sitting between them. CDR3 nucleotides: TGTGCCAGCAGTTACAGCGCAACTAATGAAAAACTGTTTTTT. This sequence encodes CASSYSATNEKLFF.

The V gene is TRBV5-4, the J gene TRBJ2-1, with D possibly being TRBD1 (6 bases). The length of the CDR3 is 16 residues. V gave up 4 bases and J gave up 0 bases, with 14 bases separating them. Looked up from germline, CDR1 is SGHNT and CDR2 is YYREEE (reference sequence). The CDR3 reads CASSTQGLSSYNEQFF. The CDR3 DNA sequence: TGTGCCAGCAGCACCCAGGGGTTAAGCTCCTACAATGAGCAGTTCTTC.